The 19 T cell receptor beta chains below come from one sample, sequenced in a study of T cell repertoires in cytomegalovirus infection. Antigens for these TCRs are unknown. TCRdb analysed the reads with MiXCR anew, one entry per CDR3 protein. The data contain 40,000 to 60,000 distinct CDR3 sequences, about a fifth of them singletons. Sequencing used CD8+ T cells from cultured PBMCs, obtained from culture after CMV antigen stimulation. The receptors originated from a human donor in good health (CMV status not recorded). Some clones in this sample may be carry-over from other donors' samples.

The CDR3: CASSLRELVGETQYF. As DNA, the CDR3 is TGCGCCAGCAGCCTCCGGGAGTTAGTTGGGGAGACCCAGTACTTC. The gene calls are TRBV4-1 and TRBJ2-5, with a tentative D call TRBD2 (6 bases). V lost 4 bases and J 5 bases, leaving 17 bases between the germline ends. This CDR3 is built from 15 residues. CDR1 MGHRA and CDR2 YSYEKL come from the germline V gene.

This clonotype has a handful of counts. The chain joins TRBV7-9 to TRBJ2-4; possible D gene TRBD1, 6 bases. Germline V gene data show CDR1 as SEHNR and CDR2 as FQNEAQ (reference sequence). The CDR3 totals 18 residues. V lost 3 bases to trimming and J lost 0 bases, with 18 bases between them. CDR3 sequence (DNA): TGTGCCAGCAGCTTCAACTACAGGGAAGAATTAGCCAAAAACATTCAGTACTTC. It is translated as CASSFNYREELAKNIQYF.

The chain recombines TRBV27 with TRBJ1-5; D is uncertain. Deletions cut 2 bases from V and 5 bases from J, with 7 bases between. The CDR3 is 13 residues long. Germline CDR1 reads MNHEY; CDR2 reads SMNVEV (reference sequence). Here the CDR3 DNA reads TGTGCCAGCAGTTTAGGCGTTTATCAGCCCCAGCATTTT. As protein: CASSLGVYQPQHF.

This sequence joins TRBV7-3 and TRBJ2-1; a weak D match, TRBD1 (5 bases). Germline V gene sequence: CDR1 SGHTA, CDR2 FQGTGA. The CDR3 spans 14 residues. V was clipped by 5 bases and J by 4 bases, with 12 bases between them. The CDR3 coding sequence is TGTGCCAGCAGCCCGACTGGGGCTTACAATGAGCAGTTCTTC. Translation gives CASSPTGAYNEQFF.

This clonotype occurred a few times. CDR3 nucleotide sequence: TGTGCCAGCAGGACGGGAGAAGAGACCCAGTACTTC. Translating gives CASRTGEETQYF. This rearrangement joins TRBV6-6 to TRBJ2-5, with D perhaps TRBD2 (6 bases). The V gene's germline CDR1 is MNHNY and CDR2 SVGAGI (reference sequence). This CDR3 has 12 residues. Deletions cut 6 bases from V and 3 bases from J, with 8 bases between.

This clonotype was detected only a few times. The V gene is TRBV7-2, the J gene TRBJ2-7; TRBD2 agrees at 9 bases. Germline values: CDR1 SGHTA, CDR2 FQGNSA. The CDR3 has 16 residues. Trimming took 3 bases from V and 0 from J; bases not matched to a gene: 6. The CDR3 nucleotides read TGTGCCAGCAGCTTGCTAGCGGGACGCCCCTCCTACGAGCAGTACTTC. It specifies CASSLLAGRPSYEQYF. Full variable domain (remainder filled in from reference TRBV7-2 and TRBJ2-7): GAGVSQSPSNKVTEKGKDVELRCDPISGHTALYWYRQSLGQGLEFLIYFQGNSAPDKSGLPSDRFSAERTGGSVSTLTIQRTQQEDSAVYLCASSLLAGRPSYEQYFGPGTRLTVT.

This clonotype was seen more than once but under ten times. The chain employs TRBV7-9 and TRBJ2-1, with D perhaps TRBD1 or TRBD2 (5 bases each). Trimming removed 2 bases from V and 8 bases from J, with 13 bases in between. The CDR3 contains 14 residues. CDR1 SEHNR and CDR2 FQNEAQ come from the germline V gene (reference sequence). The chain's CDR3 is CASSLHQGAYEQFF. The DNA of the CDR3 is TGTGCCAGCAGCTTACACCAGGGAGCCTATGAGCAGTTCTTC.

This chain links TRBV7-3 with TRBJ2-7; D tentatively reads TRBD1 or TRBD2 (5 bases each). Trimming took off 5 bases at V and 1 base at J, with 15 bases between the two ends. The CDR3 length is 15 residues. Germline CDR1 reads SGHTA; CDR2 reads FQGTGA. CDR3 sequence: CASSPRQRGSYEQYF. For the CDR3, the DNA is TGTGCCAGCAGCCCTCGACAGAGGGGATCCTACGAGCAGTACTTC.

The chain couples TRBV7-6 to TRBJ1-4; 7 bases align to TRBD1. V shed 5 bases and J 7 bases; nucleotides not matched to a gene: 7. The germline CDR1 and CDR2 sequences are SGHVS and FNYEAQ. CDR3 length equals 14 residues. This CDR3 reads CASSPDRVAEKLFF. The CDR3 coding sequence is TGTGCCAGCAGCCCAGACAGGGTGGCTGAAAAACTGTTTTTT.

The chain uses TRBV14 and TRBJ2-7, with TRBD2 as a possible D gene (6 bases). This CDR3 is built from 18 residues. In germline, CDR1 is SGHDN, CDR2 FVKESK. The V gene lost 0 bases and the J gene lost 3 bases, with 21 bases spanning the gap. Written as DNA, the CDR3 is TGTGCCAGCAGCCAAGATCCCACCCCGCGGGGATTCCGCTACGAGCAGTACTTC. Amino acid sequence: CASSQDPTPRGFRYEQYF.

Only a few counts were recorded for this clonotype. CDR3 protein: CASSFPGTIGNTIYF. In DNA, the CDR3 is TGTGCCAGCAGTTTTCCCGGGACCATCGGAAACACCATATATTTT. V is TRBV25-1 and J is TRBJ1-3; weak D call: TRBD1 (5 bases). Per germline, CDR1 MGHDK and CDR2 SYGVNS. V dropped 5 bases and J dropped 4 bases, with 15 bases sitting between them. The CDR3 extends over 15 amino acids.

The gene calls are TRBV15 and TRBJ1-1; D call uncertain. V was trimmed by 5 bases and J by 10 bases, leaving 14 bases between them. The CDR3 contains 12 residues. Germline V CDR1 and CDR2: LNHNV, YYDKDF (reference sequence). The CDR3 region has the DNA TGTGCCACCAGCGGCCTCGGTCGTGGAGCTTTCTTT. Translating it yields CATSGLGRGAFF.

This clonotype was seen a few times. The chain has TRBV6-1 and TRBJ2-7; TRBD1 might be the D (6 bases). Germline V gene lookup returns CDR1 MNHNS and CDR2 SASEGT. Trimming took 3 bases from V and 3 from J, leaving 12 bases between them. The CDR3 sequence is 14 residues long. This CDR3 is CASSDWTDYYEQYF. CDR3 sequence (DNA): TGTGCCAGCAGTGATTGGACAGACTACTACGAGCAGTACTTC.

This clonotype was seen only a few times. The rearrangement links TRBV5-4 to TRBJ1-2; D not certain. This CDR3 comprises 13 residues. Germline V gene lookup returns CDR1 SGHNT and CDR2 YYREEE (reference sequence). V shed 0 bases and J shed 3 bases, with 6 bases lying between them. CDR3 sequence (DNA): TGTGCCAGCAGCTTGGGGCAGGACTATGGCTACACCTTC. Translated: CASSLGQDYGYTF.

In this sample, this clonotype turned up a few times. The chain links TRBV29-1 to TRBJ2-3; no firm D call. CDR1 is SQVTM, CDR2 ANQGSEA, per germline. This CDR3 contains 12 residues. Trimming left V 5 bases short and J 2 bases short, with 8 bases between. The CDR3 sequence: CSVSSITDTQYF. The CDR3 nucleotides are TGCAGCGTTTCCTCCATCACAGATACGCAGTATTTT.

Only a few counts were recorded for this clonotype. This CDR3 is CASSRQGGDTEAFF. The CDR3 DNA is TGTGCCAGCAGTAGGCAGGGGGGTGACACTGAAGCTTTCTTT. The chain uses TRBV6-5 and TRBJ1-1, with 7 nucleotides matching TRBD1. With V trimmed by 5 bases and J by 3 bases, 6 bases remained unmatched. There are 14 residues in the CDR3. CDR1 and CDR2 from the germline V gene are MNHEY and SVGAGI.

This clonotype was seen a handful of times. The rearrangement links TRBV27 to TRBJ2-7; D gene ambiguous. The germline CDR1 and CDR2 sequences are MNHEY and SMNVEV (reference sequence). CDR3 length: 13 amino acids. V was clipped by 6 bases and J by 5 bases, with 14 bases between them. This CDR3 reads CASSLTPLNEQYF. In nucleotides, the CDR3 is TGTGCCAGCAGCCTCACTCCCTTAAACGAGCAGTACTTC.

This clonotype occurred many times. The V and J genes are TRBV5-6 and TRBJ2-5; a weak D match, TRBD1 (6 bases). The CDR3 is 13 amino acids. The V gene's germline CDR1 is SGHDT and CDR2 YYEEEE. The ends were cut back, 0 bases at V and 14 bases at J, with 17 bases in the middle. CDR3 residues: CASSLGTARLGYF. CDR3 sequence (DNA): TGTGCCAGCAGCTTGGGGACAGCCAGGCTGGGATACTTC. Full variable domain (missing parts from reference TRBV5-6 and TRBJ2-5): DAGVTQSPTHLIKTRGQQVTLRCSPKSGHDTVSWYQQALGQGPQFIFQYYEEEERQRGNFPDRFSGHQFPNYSSELNVNALLLGDSALYLCASSLGTARLGYFGPGTRLLVL.

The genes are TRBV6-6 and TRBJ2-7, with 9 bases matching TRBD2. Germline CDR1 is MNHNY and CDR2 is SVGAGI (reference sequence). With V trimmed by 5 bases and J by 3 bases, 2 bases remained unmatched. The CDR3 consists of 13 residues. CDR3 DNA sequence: TGTGCCAGCAGTCTAGCGGGGAGCTACGAGCAGTACTTC. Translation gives CASSLAGSYEQYF.